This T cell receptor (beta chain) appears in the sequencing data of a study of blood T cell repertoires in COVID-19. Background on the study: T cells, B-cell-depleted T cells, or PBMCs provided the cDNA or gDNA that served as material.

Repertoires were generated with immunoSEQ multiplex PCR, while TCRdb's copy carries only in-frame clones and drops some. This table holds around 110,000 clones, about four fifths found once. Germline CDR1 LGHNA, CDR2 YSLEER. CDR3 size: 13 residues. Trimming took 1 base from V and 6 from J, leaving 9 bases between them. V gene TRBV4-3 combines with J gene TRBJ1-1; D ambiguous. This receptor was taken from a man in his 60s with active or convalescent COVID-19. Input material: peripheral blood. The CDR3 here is CASSQGSVAEAFF. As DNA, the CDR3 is TGCGCCAGCAGCCAAGGATCGGTGGCTGAAGCTTTCTTT.